These T cell receptor beta chains were read from a single sample in a study of beta chain features in type 1 diabetes. Some clones are missing from TCRdb's copy, which holds only in-frame ones; the method was immunoSEQ multiplex PCR. The sample includes some 300,000 clones, 8% of them seen just once. Sequenced material: central memory CD4+ T cells from blood. Source of these receptors: a woman younger than 30 in good health. Each CDR3 is given with its conserved first and last residue. A D gene is named only where the DNA matches it firmly. Size values are once, few and many counts, or a class for expanded clones, and some rows have none.

clone size	V gene	D gene	J gene	CDR3 protein	CDR3 DNA
few	TRBV5-8	TRBD1	TRBJ2-3	CASSFRQGIDTQYF	TGTGCCAGCAGCTTTCGACAGGGTATAGATACGCAGTATTTT
NA	TRBV11-1	NA	TRBJ1-2	CASSNYRDGYTF	TGTGCCAGCAGCAACTACAGGGATGGCTACACCTTC
NA	TRBV2	NA	TRBJ2-7	CASSVMRGAIPLF	TGTGCCAGCAGTGTGATGAGGGGGGCAATACCCCTCTTC
few	TRBV4-2	TRBD1	TRBJ1-1	CASSQVSGDRDLAFF	TGTGCCAGCAGCCAAGTTTCTGGGGACAGGGATCTAGCTTTCTTT
NA	TRBV9	NA	TRBJ2-2	CASSVASLNTGELFF	TGTGCCAGCAGCGTAGCCAGCCTGAACACCGGGGAGCTGTTTTTT
NA	TRBV5-4	TRBD2	TRBJ2-3	CASSRGLAGAADTQYF	TGTGCCAGCAGCAGGGGACTAGCGGGAGCCGCAGATACGCAGTATTTT
NA	TRBV7-8	TRBD2	TRBJ2-7	CASSLGGLAKYEQYF	TGTGCCAGCAGCTTAGGGGGACTAGCGAAGTACGAGCAGTACTTC
few	TRBV19	NA	TRBJ1-3	CATQSAGAGNTIYF	TGTGCCACCCAATCCGCAGGGGCTGGAAACACCATATATTTT
many	TRBV7-2	TRBD1	TRBJ2-3	CASILRGPPTDTQYF	TGTGCCAGCATCCTGAGGGGGCCCCCCACAGATACGCAGTATTTT
NA	TRBV29-1	NA	TRBJ2-1	CSVGFPPSYNEQFF	TGCAGCGTTGGTTTCCCTCCATCCTACAATGAGCAGTTCTTC
few	TRBV10-2	NA	TRBJ2-3	CASSESSVLNTDTQYF	TGCGCCAGCAGTGAGTCGTCGGTACTAAACACAGATACGCAGTATTTT
NA	TRBV9	TRBD1	TRBJ2-3	CASSAYRDRLTDTQYF	TGTGCCAGCAGCGCCTACCGGGACAGACTCACAGATACGCAGTATTTT
NA	TRBV23-1	TRBD1	TRBJ2-7	CASSQSDRRLYEQYF	TGCGCCAGCAGTCAATCGGACAGGCGACTCTACGAGCAGTACTTC
NA	TRBV9	NA	TRBJ1-3	CASSVDGQLSGNTIYF	TGTGCCAGCAGCGTAGATGGGCAGCTGTCCGGAAACACCATATATTTT